These 8 T cell receptor beta chains originate from one sample sequenced in a study of T cells after somatic rescue of genetic block. Using immunoSEQ multiplex PCR, the repertoire was profiled, and TCRdb retains in-frame clones only, with some absent. The repertoire has about 16,000 clones, 72% of them found once; the top ten carry approximately 15%. Sequencing was done on a sample of peripheral blood mononuclear cells (PBMCs). The receptors were sampled from a boy aged 10-17 years.

By frequency in the sample, this clone is large. This chain connects TRBV6-4 to TRBJ2-7; the match to TRBD1 covers 11 bases. The CDR3 extends over 18 amino acids. Trimming took 8 bases from V and 0 from J; bases not matched to a gene: 15. The germline V gene has CDR1 MRHNA and CDR2 SNTAGT. CDR3 bases: TGTGCCAGCCTCTTTTCGGACAGGGGGCCTTTAAGCTCCTACGAGCAGTACTTC. Translated, it gives CASLFSDRGPLSSYEQYF.

The chain joins TRBV6-6 to TRBJ2-5; D perhaps matches TRBD1 (5 bases). Germline V gives CDR1 MNHNY, CDR2 SVGAGI (reference sequence). This CDR3 has 15 amino acids. V was trimmed by 8 bases and J by 4 bases, leaving 20 bases between them. The CDR3 DNA sequence: TGTGCCAGCGGGCCCCCAGGGTTGGGTGGAGAGACCCAGTACTTC. Translating gives CASGPPGLGGETQYF.

The table lists this clone with a few counts. At the DNA level, this CDR3 is encoded by other sequences in the same sample as well. The CDR3: CAISGDSPSTDTQYF. The DNA for the CDR3 is TGTGCCATCAGTGGGGACTCGCCTAGCACAGATACGCAGTATTTT. The V call is TRBV10-3, the J call TRBJ2-3; tentative D call: TRBD2 (6 bases). This CDR3 is 15 amino acids long. V was trimmed by 4 bases and J by 0 bases, leaving 11 bases between them. Germline CDR1 reads ENHRY; CDR2 reads SYGVKD.

In this sample, this clone turned up once. The J gene is TRBJ1-2, the V gene TRBV18; D not resolved. The CDR3 consists of 15 residues. V gave up 3 bases and J gave up 8 bases, with 19 bases separating them. The germline V gene encodes CDR1 KGHSH and CDR2 LQKENI. The CDR3 sequence: CASSPLVKGSKGYTF. CDR3 DNA: TGTGCCAGCTCACCCCTTGTGAAGGGTTCAAAGGGCTACACCTTC.

This clone was seen only once. The rearrangement joins TRBV5-1 to TRBJ2-7, with 9 bases fitting TRBD1. In germline, CDR1 is SGHRS, CDR2 YFSETQ. The CDR3 extends over 15 amino acids. V dropped 1 base and J dropped 3; count of bases not matched to a gene: 5. In nucleotides, the CDR3 is TGCGCCAGCAGCTTGACCGGGACAGGGAACTACGAGCAGTACTTC. Translated: CASSLTGTGNYEQYF.

The chain has TRBV5-1 and TRBJ2-2, with 7 bases identical to TRBD2. Unmatched junction bases numbered 5, after V lost 4 bases and J lost 5 bases. Germline values: CDR1 SGHRS, CDR2 YFSETQ. The CDR3 is 14 residues long. CDR3 sequence reads: CASSGGSLTGELFF. Written as DNA, the CDR3 is TGCGCCAGCAGCGGCGGGAGTTTAACCGGGGAGCTGTTTTTT.

A few counts support this clone. The rearrangement links TRBV27 to TRBJ2-5, with D maybe TRBD1 (5 bases). CDR3 length: 16 amino acids. Germline V gene sequence: CDR1 MNHEY, CDR2 SMNVEV (reference sequence). V lost 3 bases and J 5 bases, leaving 19 bases between the germline ends. In DNA form, the CDR3 reads TGTGCCAGCAGTTTCACAGGCAGGGTGAGAGGTGAGACCCAGTACTTC. Residues: CASSFTGRVRGETQYF.

This clone was recorded a few times. The genes are TRBV6-6 and TRBJ2-7, with a possible D match to TRBD2 (6 bases). The V end lost 0 bases, the J end lost 5 bases, and 17 bases lay between the germline ends. CDR3 length equals 16 residues. In germline, CDR1 is MNHNY, CDR2 SVGAGI (reference sequence). The CDR3 nucleotides are TGTGCCAGCAGTTACTCATCGCGGAAAGGAGGGGACGAGCAGTACTTC. This codes for CASSYSSRKGGDEQYF.